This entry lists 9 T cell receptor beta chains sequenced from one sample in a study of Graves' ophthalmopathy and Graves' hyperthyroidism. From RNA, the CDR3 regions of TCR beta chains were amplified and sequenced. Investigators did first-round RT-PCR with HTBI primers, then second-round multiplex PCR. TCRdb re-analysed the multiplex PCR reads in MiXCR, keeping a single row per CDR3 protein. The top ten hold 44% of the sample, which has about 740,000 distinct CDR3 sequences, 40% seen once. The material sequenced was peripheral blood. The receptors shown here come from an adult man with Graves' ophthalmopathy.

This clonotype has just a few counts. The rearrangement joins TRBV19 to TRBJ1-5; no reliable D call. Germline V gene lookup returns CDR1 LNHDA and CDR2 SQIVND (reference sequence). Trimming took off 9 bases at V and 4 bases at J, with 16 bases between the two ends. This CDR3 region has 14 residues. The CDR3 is CASIPPGWNQPQHF. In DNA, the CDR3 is TGTGCCAGCATCCCACCCGGTTGGAATCAGCCCCAGCATTTT.

This CDR3 is CASRRTGEQYF. As DNA, the CDR3 is TGTGCCAGCAGACGGACTGGGGAGCAGTACTTC. V usage is TRBV6-5 and J usage is TRBJ2-7, with TRBD2 as a possible D gene (5 bases). Deletions cut 6 bases from V and 7 bases from J, with 10 bases between. CDR1 is MNHEY, CDR2 SVGAGI, per germline. The CDR3 contains 11 residues.

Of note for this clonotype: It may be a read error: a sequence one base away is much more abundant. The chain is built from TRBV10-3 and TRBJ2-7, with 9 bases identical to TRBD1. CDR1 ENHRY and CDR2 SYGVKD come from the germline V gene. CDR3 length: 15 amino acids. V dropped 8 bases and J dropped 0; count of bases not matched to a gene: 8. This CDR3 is CAIGNRDRASYEQYF. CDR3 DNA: TGTGCCATCGGCAACCGGGACAGGGCCTCCTACGAGCAGTACTTC.

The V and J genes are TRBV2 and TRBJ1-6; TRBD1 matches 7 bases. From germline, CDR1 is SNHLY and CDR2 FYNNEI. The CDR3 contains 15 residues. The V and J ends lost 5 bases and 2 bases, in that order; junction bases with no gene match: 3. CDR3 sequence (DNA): TGTGCCAGCAGTTTTACAGGGGCCTATAATTCACCCCTCCACTTT. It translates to CASSFTGAYNSPLHF.

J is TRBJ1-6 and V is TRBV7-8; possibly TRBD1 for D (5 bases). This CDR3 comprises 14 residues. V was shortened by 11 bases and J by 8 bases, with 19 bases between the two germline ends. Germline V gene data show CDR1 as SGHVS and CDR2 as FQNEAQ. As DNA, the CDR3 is TGTGCCTGGAGTGTATGGACAATGGATTCACCCCTCCACTTT. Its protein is CAWSVWTMDSPLHF.

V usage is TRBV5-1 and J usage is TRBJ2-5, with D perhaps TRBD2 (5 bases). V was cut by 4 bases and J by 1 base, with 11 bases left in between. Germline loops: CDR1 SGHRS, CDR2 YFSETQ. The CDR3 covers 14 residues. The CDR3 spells CASSRRDGQETQYF. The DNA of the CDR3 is TGCGCCAGCAGCCGACGGGATGGCCAAGAGACCCAGTACTTC.

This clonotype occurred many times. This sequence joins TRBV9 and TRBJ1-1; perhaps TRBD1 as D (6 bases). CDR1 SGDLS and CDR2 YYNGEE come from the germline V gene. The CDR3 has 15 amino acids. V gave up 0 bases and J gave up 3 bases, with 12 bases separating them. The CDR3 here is CASSVVGGTDTEAFF. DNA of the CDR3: TGTGCCAGCAGCGTAGTGGGGGGCACAGACACTGAAGCTTTCTTT.

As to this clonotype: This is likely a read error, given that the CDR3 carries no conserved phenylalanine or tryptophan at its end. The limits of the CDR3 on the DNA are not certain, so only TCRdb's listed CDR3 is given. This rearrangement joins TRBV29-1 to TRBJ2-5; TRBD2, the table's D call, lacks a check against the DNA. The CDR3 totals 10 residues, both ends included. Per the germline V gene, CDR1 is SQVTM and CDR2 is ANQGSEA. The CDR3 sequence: CSVEAGGTSL.

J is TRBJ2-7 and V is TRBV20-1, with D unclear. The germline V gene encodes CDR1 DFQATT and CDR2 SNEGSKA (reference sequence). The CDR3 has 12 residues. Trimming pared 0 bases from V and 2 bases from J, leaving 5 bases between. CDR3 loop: CSAREGTYEQYF. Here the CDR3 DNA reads TGCAGTGCTAGAGAGGGTACCTACGAGCAGTACTTC.